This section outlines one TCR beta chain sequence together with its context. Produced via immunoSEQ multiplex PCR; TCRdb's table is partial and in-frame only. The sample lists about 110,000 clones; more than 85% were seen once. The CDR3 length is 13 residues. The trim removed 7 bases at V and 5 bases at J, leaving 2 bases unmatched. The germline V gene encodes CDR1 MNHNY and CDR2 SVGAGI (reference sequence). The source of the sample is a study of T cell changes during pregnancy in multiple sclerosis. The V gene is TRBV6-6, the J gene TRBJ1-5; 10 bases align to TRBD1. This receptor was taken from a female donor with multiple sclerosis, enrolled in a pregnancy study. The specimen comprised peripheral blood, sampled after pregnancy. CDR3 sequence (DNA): TGTGCCAGCATAGGGACAGGGGATCAGCCCCAGCATTTT. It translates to CASIGTGDQPQHF.